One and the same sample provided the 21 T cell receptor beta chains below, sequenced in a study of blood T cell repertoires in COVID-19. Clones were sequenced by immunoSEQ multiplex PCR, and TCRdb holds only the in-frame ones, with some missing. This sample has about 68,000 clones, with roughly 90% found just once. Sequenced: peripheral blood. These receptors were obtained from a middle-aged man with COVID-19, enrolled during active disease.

CDR3 amino acids: CASSLQGSGANVLTF. CDR3 DNA: TGTGCCAGCTCGCTTCAGGGCTCTGGGGCCAACGTCCTGACTTTC. This sequence joins TRBV18 and TRBJ2-6; D possibly corresponds to TRBD1 (5 bases). Trimming took 6 bases from V and 0 from J, leaving 9 bases between them. This CDR3 spans 15 amino acids. Germline CDR1 reads KGHSH; CDR2 reads LQKENI.

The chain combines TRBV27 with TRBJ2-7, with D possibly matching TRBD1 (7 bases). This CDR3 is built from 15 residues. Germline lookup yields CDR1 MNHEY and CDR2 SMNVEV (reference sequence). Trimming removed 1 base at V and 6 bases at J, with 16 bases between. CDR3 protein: CASSLLGAGGGEQYF. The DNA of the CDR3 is TGTGCCAGCAGTTTATTAGGCGCAGGGGGAGGCGAGCAGTACTTC.

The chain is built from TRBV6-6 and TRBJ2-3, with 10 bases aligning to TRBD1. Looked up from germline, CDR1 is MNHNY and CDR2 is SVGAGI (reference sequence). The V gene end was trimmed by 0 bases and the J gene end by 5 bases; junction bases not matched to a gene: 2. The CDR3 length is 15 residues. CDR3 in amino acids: CASSYSRTGGDTQYF. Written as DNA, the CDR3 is TGTGCCAGCAGTTACTCGAGGACAGGGGGAGATACGCAGTATTTT.

In DNA form, the CDR3 reads TGTGCCAGCAGCGCCAGGGGGACAGCTAGCACAGATACGCAGTATTTT. Translated: CASSARGTASTDTQYF. V gene TRBV9 combines with J gene TRBJ2-3; 7 bases align to TRBD1. This CDR3 has 16 residues. From germline, CDR1 is SGDLS and CDR2 YYNGEE. V trimming: 3 bases; J trimming: 0 bases; junction bases outside the gene matches: 7.

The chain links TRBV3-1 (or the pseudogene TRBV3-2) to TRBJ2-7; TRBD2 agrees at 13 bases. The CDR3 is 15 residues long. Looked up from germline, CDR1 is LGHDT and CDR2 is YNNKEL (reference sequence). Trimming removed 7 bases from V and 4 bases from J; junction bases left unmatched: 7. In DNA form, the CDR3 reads TGTGCCAGCACCATTGGGACTAGCGGGAAGTACGAGCAGTACTTC. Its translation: CASTIGTSGKYEQYF.

The CDR3 nucleotides are TGTGCCAGCAGCTTAGAAATAGCGGGAGGGCCCCAAGATACGCAGTATTTT. Translating it yields CASSLEIAGGPQDTQYF. The rearrangement joins TRBV11-2 to TRBJ2-3; TRBD2 matches 11 bases. V was clipped by 0 bases and J by 5 bases; unmatched bases: 7. The CDR3 consists of 17 residues. The germline V gene encodes CDR1 SGHAT and CDR2 FQNNGV.

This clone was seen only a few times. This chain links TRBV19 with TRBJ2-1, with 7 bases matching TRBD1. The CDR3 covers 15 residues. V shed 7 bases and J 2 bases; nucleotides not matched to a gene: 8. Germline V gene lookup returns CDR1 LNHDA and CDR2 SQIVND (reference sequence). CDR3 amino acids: CASTIQGGPYNEQFF. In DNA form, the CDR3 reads TGTGCCAGTACCATTCAAGGGGGCCCCTACAATGAGCAGTTCTTC.

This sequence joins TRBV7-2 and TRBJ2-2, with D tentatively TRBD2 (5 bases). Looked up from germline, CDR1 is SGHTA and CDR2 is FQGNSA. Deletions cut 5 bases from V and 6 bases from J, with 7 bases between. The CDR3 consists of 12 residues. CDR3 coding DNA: TGTGCCAGCAGCAGGGAGTCCGGGGAGCTGTTTTTT. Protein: CASSRESGELFF.

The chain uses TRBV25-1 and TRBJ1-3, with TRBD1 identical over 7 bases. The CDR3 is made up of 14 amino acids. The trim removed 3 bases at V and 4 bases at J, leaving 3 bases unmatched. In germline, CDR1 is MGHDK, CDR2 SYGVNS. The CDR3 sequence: CASSETGSGNTIYF. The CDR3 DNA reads TGTGCCAGCAGTGAGACAGGGTCCGGAAACACCATATATTTT. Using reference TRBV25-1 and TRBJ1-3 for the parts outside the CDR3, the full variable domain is EADIYQTPRYLVIGTGKKITLECSQTMGHDKMYWYQQDPGMELHLIHYSYGVNSTEKGDLSSESTVSRIRTEHFPLTLESARPSHTSQYLCASSETGSGNTIYFGEGSWLTVV.

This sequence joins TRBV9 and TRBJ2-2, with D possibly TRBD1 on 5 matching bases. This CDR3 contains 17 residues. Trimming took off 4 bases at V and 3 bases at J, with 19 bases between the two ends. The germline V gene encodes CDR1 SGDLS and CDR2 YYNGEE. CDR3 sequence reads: CASSFSPDTPDTGELFF. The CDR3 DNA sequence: TGTGCCAGCAGCTTTTCCCCGGACACCCCGGACACCGGGGAGCTGTTTTTT.

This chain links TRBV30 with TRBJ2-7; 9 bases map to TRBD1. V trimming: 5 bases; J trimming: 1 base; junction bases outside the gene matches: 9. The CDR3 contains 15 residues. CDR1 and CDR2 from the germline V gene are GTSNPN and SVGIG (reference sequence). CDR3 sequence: CAWVRQQGASYEQYF. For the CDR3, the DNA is TGTGCCTGGGTCCGCCAACAGGGGGCGTCCTACGAGCAGTACTTC.

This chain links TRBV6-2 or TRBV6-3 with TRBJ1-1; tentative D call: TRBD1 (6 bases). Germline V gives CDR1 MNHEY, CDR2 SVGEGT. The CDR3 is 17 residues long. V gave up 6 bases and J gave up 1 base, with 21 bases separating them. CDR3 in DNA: TGTGCCAGCAGCCCTCATCCGGGACAAAATCCGAACACTGAAGCTTTCTTT. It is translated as CASSPHPGQNPNTEAFF.

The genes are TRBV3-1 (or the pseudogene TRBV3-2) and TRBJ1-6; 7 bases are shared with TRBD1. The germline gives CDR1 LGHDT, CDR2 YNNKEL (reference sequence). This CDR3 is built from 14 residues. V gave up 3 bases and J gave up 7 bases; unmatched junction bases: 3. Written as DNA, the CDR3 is TGTGCCAGCAGCCACGGGACAGTCAATTCACCCCTCCACTTT. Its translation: CASSHGTVNSPLHF.

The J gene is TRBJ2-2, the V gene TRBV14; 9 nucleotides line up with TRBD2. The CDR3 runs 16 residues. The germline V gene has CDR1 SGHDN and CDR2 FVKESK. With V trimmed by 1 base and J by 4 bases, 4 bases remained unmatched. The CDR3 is CASSQGSTSGTGELFF. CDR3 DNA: TGTGCCAGCAGCCAAGGGTCGACTAGCGGCACCGGGGAGCTGTTTTTT.

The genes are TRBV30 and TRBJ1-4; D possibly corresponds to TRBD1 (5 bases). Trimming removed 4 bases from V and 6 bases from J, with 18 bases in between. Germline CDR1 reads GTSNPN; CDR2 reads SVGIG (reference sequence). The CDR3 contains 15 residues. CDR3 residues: CAWTAGVSPYEKLFF. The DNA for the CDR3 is TGTGCCTGGACGGCGGGGGTGTCGCCGTATGAAAAACTGTTTTTT.

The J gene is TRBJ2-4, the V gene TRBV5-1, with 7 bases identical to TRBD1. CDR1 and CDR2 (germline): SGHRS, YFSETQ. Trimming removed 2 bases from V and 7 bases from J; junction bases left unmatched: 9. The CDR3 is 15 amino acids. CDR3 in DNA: TGCGCCAGCAGCTTCAGCCCGGGACAGAGTAACATTCAGTACTTC. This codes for CASSFSPGQSNIQYF. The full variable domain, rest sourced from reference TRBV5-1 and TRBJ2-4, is KAGVTQTPRYLIKTRGQQVTLSCSPISGHRSVSWYQQTPGQGLQFLFEYFSETQRNKGNFPGRFSGRQFSNSRSEMNVSTLELGDSALYLCASSFSPGQSNIQYFGAGTRLSVL.

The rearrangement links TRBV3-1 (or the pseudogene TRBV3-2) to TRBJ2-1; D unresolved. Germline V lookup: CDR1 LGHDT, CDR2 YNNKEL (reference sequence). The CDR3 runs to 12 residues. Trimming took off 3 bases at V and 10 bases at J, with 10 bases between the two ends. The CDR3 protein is CASSQALQEQFF. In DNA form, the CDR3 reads TGTGCCAGCAGCCAGGCTCTGCAGGAGCAGTTCTTC.

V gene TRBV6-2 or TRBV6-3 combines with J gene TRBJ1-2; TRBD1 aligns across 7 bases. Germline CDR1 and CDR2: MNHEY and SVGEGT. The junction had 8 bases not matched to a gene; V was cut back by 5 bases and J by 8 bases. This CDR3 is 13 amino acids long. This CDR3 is CASSTGGQVGYTF. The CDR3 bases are TGTGCCAGCAGTACCGGAGGACAGGTGGGCTACACCTTC.

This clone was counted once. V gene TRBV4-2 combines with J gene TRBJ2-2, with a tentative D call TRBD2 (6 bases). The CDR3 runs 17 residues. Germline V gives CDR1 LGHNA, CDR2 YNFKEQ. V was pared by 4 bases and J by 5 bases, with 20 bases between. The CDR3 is CASSPGGGEGGTGELFF. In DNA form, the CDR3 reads TGTGCCAGCAGCCCCGGTGGGGGAGAGGGAGGAACCGGGGAGCTGTTTTTT.

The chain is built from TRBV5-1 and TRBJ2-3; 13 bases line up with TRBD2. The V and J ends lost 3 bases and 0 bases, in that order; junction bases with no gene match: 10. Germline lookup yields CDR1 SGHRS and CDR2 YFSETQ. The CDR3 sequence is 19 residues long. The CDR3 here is CASSWGTGTSGASTDTQYF. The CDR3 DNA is TGCGCCAGCAGCTGGGGCACCGGGACTAGCGGGGCTAGCACAGATACGCAGTATTTT.

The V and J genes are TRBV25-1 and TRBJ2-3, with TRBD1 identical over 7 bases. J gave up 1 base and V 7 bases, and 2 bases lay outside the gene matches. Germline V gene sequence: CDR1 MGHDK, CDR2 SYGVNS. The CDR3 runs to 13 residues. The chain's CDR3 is CASTQGGTDTQYF. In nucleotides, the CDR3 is TGTGCCAGCACCCAGGGGGGCACAGATACGCAGTATTTT.